This entry describes one T cell receptor (beta chain). A read error may produce the germline difference seen at one junction end. This CDR3 is 16 amino acids long. Per germline, CDR1 MNHEY and CDR2 SMNVEV (reference sequence). This sample is part of a study of breast tumors, draining lymph nodes, adjacent tissues. TCRdb re-analysed the multiplex PCR reads in MiXCR, keeping a single row per CDR3 protein. The sample yields roughly 7,100 distinct CDR3 sequences, roughly 44% seen once. This clonotype was obtained from a female donor with breast cancer. Some clones in this sample may be carry-over from other donors' samples. The sample was tumor-adjacent breast tissue. This chain links TRBV27 with TRBJ2-7, with D possibly being TRBD2 (5 bases). This CDR3 reads CASSLDGISLSYEQYF. The CDR3 DNA sequence: TGTGCCAGCAGTCTAGACGGGATTAGCTTATCCTATGAGCAGTACTTC.